The 13 T cell receptor beta chains reported below all come from one sample, sequenced in a study of T cells after yellow fever vaccination. A single record per CDR3 protein comes from TCRdb applying MiXCR to the 5' RACE reads. The table records about 170,000 distinct CDR3 sequences, more than 9.5% of them present only once. Material: CD8+ T cells sorted from PBMCs, obtained 15 days after the yellow fever booster vaccination. Source of these receptors: a man between 18 and 29 years old who received the YFV17D yellow fever vaccine.

The gene calls are TRBV5-1 and TRBJ2-3; no definite D call. Germline V CDR1 and CDR2: SGHRS, YFSETQ. The V end lost 1 base, the J end lost 6 bases, and 12 bases lay between the germline ends. The CDR3 contains 14 residues. The CDR3 bases are TGCGCCAGCAGCTTGAAAGGCCCGTCGGATACGCAGTATTTT. Its protein product is CASSLKGPSDTQYF.

The J gene is TRBJ1-1, the V gene TRBV10-3; D might be TRBD1 (6 bases). V lost 6 bases, J lost 1 base, and 15 bases lay in between. The CDR3 is 15 amino acids. Germline-derived CDR1 and CDR2 are ENHRY and SYGVKD. Written as DNA, the CDR3 is TGTGCCATCAGGCGGGACAACATGGCGAACACTGAAGCTTTCTTT. Residues: CAIRRDNMANTEAFF.

This clonotype appeared a few times. The V gene is TRBV12-3 or TRBV12-4, the J gene TRBJ1-1; TRBD1 is a possible D gene (5 bases). This CDR3 region has 14 residues. Trimming shortened V by 7 bases and J by 6 bases, and 18 bases separated the two germline ends. The CDR3 bases are TGTGCCAGCATTCCCGGGGCCGGCCCCGCTGAAGCTTTCTTT. Its translation: CASIPGAGPAEAFF.

The chain is built from TRBV5-8 and TRBJ1-2; unclear D gene. This CDR3 spans 13 amino acids. CDR1 and CDR2 (germline): SGHTS, YDEGEE. The V gene lost 4 bases and the J gene lost 5 bases, with 12 bases spanning the gap. This chain's CDR3 is CASSEDYIYGYTF. The CDR3 DNA reads TGTGCCAGCAGCGAAGATTACATTTATGGCTACACCTTC.

In this sample, this clonotype turned up many times. The chain combines TRBV5-1 with TRBJ2-3, with D maybe TRBD2 (5 bases). Trimming left V 7 bases short and J 0 bases short, with 18 bases between. Per the germline V gene, CDR1 is SGHRS and CDR2 is YFSETQ. This CDR3 region has 16 residues. CDR3: CASASGRVGSTDTQYF. The CDR3 nucleotides read TGCGCCAGCGCTTCGGGGAGAGTCGGAAGCACAGATACGCAGTATTTT.

The gene calls are TRBV6-6 and TRBJ2-3; D is perhaps TRBD1 (6 bases). CDR3 length equals 13 residues. The germline gives CDR1 MNHNY, CDR2 SVGAGI (reference sequence). Trimming shortened V by 5 bases and J by 4 bases, and 10 bases separated the two germline ends. Written as DNA, the CDR3 is TGTGCCAGCAGTACAGGGTTGGCAGATACGCAGTATTTT. Translation: CASSTGLADTQYF.

Only a few counts were recorded for this clonotype. J is TRBJ2-3 and V is TRBV4-1; D unresolved. This CDR3 is 16 amino acids long. Germline V gene sequence: CDR1 MGHRA, CDR2 YSYEKL. The V end was cut by 2 bases, the J end by 0 bases, with 12 bases between. The CDR3 DNA reads as TGCGCCAGCAGCCAATCCGCTATTCCAAGCACAGATACGCAGTATTTT. Encoded protein: CASSQSAIPSTDTQYF.

The V gene is TRBV6-2 or TRBV6-3, the J gene TRBJ2-7; D remains unclear. This CDR3 spans 11 amino acids. V was pared by 3 bases and J by 7 bases, with 7 bases between. The germline V gene has CDR1 MNHEY and CDR2 SVGEGT. The CDR3 spells CASSYGGEQYV. The CDR3 bases are TGTGCCAGCAGTTATGGTGGGGAGCAGTACGTC.

This chain joins TRBV30 and TRBJ1-2; D gene unclear. Looked up from germline, CDR1 is GTSNPN and CDR2 is SVGIG (reference sequence). The germline V and J ends were trimmed by 1 base and 1 base, with 7 bases remaining between them. The CDR3 extends over 13 amino acids. The CDR3 DNA sequence: TGTGCCTGGAGTGGGAGGAGTAACTATGGCTACACCTTC. Amino acids: CAWSGRSNYGYTF.

This clonotype turned up a few times. The chain carries TRBV2 and TRBJ1-6, with 8 bases aligning to TRBD1. This CDR3 contains 17 residues. Germline values: CDR1 SNHLY, CDR2 FYNNEI. The ends lost 2 bases at V and 5 bases at J; junction bases unmatched: 8. CDR3 sequence (DNA): TGTGCCAGCAGTGAAACCCGGACAGGGCGGGATAATTCACCCCTCCACTTT. Translating it yields CASSETRTGRDNSPLHF.

The V call is TRBV11-2, the J call TRBJ2-1; TRBD2 matches at 7 bases. V shed 5 bases, J shed 9 bases, and the junction held 10 bases outside the gene matches. The CDR3 totals 14 residues. Germline V gene lookup returns CDR1 SGHAT and CDR2 FQNNGV. The CDR3 nucleotides are TGTGCCAGCAGCGAGCGGGACCCGAGCGGTGAGCAGTTCTTC. As protein: CASSERDPSGEQFF.

The CDR3 DNA reads TGTGCCAGCAGCTTTTTTCTATCAGGGACTAACTATGGCTACACCTTC. Amino acid sequence: CASSFFLSGTNYGYTF. This chain connects TRBV7-2 to TRBJ1-2, with TRBD1 as a possible D gene (5 bases). The CDR3 is 16 residues long. Trimming took 3 bases from V and 0 from J, leaving 14 bases between them. Germline CDR1 is SGHTA and CDR2 is FQGNSA.

V usage is TRBV27 and J usage is TRBJ2-1, with 9 bases matching TRBD1. This CDR3 contains 17 residues. In germline, CDR1 is MNHEY, CDR2 SMNVEV (reference sequence). V gave up 6 bases and J gave up 1 base; unmatched junction bases: 10. The CDR3 protein is CASSLTGGYLSYNEQFF. The CDR3 nucleotides read TGTGCCAGCAGCCTGACAGGGGGGTATCTATCCTACAATGAGCAGTTCTTC.